The TCR beta chain under discussion was sequenced for a study of T cell responses to AZD1222 COVID-19 vaccine. The trim removed 6 bases at V and 6 bases at J, leaving 9 bases unmatched. Germline CDR1 and CDR2: MNHEY and SMNVEV (reference sequence). The CDR3 has 15 residues. About this clone: Its cognate antigen is unknown.

The table came from immunoSEQ multiplex PCR; TCRdb's copy has only in-frame clones and leaves some out. The data hold 100,000 to 150,000 clones, with around 84% observed a single time. Study results and caveats: Among AZD1222 vaccinees, only six or seven were seropositive at baseline.

The source was peripheral blood, collected on day 0 of AZD1222 vaccination. The TCR comes from an adult in good health. The chain combines TRBV27 with TRBJ1-3; the match to TRBD1 covers 9 bases. The DNA of the CDR3 is TGTGCCAGCAGGGGTCGGGGACAGGGTAAAAACACCATATATTTT. Encoded protein: CASRGRGQGKNTIYF.